What follows describes a single T cell receptor beta chain. This entry belongs to a study of CD8 T cells in ankylosing spondylitis. TCRdb re-called the 5' RACE reads through MiXCR, storing one row per CDR3 protein. The sample shows roughly 280,000 distinct CDR3 sequences, 15% to 20% of them seen only once. CDR3 length: 12 amino acids. CDR1 and CDR2 (germline): MDHEN, SYDVKM. The V and J ends lost 5 bases and 2 bases respectively, with 5 bases between them. V is TRBV28 and J is TRBJ2-3; D gene uncertain. Material for sequencing was blood, either unsorted or a sorted T cell fraction (not recorded which). The TCR originated in a male donor with ankylosing spondylitis or in good health (not recorded which). The CDR3 reads CASSTYTDTQYF. CDR3 sequence (DNA): TGTGCCAGCAGTACCTACACAGATACGCAGTATTTT.